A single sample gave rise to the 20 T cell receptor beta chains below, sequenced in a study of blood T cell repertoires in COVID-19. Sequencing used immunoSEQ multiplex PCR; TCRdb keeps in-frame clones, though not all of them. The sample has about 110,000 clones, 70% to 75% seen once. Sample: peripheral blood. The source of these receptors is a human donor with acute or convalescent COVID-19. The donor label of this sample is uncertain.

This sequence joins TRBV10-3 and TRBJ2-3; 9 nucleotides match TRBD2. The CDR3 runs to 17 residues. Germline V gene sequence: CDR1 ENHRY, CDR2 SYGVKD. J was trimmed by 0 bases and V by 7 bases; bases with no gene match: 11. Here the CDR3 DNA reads TGTGCCATCAAGGCCCTAGCGGGGCACACTAGCACAGATACGCAGTATTTT. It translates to CAIKALAGHTSTDTQYF.

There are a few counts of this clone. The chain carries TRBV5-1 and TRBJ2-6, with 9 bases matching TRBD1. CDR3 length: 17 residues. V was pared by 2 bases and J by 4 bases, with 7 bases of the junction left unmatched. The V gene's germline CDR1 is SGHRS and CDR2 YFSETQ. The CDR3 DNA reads TGCGCCAGCAGCTTCGACAGGGGGACCTCCGGGGCCAACGTCCTGACTTTC. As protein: CASSFDRGTSGANVLTF.

The CDR3 DNA is TGTGCCAGCAGTGAAGCGCCCTCGGACAGCCGGAAAGAGACCCAGTACTTC. Residues: CASSEAPSDSRKETQYF. This chain joins TRBV6-1 and TRBJ2-5; the D gene is possibly TRBD1 (6 bases). The CDR3 is 17 residues long. V lost 0 bases and J 3 bases, leaving 17 bases between the germline ends. Germline V gives CDR1 MNHNS, CDR2 SASEGT.

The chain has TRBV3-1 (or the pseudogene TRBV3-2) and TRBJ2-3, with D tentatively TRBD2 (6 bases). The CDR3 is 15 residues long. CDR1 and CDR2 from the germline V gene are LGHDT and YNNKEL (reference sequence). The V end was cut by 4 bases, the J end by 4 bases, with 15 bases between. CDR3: CASSPGGDLSDTQYF. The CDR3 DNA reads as TGTGCCAGCAGCCCAGGAGGGGACCTGTCAGATACGCAGTATTTT.

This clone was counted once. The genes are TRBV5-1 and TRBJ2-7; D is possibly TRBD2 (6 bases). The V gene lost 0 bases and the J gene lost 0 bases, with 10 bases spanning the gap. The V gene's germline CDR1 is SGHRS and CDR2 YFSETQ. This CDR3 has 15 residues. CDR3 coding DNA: TGCGCCAGCAGCTTGGGCGGGGACCTCTCCTACGAGCAGTACGTC. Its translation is CASSLGGDLSYEQYV.

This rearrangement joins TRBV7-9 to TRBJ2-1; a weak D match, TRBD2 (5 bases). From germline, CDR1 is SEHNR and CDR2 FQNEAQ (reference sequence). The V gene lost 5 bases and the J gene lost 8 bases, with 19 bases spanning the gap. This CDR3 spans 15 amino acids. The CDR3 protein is CASSLGIGSGDEQFF. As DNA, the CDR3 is TGTGCCAGCAGCCTGGGGATAGGGTCCGGGGATGAGCAGTTCTTC.

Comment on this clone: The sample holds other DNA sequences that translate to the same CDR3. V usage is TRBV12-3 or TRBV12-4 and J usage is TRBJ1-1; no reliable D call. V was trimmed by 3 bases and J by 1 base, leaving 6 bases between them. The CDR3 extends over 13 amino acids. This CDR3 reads CASSFSGNTEAFF. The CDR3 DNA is TGTGCCAGCAGTTTCTCAGGGAACACTGAAGCTTTCTTT.

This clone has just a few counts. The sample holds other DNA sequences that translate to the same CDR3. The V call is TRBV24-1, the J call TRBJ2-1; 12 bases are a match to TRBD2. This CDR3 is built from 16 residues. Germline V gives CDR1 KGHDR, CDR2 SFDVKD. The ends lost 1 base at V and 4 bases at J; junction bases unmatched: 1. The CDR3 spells CATSDFGTSGYNEQFF. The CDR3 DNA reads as TGTGCCACCAGTGATTTTGGGACTAGCGGGTACAATGAGCAGTTCTTC.

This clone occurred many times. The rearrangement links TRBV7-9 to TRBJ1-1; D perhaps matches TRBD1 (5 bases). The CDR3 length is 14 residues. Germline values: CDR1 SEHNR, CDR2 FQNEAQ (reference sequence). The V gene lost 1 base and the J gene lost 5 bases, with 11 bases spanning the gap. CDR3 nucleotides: TGTGCCAGCAGCTTAGACTACCAGGGTACTGAAGCTTTCTTT. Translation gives CASSLDYQGTEAFF.

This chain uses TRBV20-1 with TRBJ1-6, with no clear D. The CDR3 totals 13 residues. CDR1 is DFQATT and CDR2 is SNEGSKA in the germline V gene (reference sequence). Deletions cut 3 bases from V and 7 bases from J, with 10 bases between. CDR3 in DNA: TGCAGTGCTAGTCGACATTACAATTCACCCCTCCACTTT. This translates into CSASRHYNSPLHF.

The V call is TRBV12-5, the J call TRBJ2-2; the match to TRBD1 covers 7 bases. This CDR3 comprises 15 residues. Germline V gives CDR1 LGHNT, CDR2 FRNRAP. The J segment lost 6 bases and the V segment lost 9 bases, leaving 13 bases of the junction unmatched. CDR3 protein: CASWAGTALAGELFF. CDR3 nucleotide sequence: TGTGCTAGCTGGGCCGGGACAGCCCTGGCCGGGGAGCTGTTTTTT.

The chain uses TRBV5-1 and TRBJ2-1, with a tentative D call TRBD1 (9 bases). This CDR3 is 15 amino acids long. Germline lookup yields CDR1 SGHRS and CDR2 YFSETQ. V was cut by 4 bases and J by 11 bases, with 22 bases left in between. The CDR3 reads CASSPRGDRVFQQFF. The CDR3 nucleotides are TGCGCCAGCAGCCCGCGGGGGGACAGGGTTTTTCAGCAGTTCTTC.

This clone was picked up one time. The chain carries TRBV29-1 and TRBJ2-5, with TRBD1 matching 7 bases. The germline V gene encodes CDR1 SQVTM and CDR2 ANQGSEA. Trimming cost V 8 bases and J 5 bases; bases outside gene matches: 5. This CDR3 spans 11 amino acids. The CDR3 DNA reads TGCAGCTACAGGGGACGGGAGACCCAGTACTTC. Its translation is CSYRGRETQYF. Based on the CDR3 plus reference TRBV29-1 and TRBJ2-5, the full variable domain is SAVISQKPSRDICQRGTSLTIQCQVDSQVTMMFWYRQQPGQSLTLIATANQGSEATYESGFVIDKFPISRPNLTFSTLTVSNMSPEDSSIYLCSYRGRETQYFGPGTRLLVL.

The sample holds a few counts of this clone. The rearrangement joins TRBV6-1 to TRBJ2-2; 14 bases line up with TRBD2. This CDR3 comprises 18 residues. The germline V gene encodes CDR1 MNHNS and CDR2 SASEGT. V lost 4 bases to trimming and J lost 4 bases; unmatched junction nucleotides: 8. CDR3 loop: CASSGLAGGPSITGELFF. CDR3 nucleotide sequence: TGTGCCAGCAGTGGACTAGCGGGGGGGCCGAGCATCACCGGGGAGCTGTTTTTT.

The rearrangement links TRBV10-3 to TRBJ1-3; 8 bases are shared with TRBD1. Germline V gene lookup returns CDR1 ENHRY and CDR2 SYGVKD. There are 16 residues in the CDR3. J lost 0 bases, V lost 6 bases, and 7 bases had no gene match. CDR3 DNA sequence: TGTGCCATCAGCGGACAGGGCCGGAGCTCTGGAAACACCATATATTTT. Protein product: CAISGQGRSSGNTIYF.

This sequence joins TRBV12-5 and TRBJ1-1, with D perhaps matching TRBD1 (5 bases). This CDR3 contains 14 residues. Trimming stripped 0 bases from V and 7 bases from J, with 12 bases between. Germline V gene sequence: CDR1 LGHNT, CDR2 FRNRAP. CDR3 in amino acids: CASGLVLGPGEAFF. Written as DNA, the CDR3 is TGTGCTAGTGGTTTGGTATTGGGGCCGGGTGAAGCTTTCTTT. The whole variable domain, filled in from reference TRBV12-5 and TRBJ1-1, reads DARVTQTPRHKVTEMGQEVTMRCQPILGHNTVFWYRQTMMQGLELLAYFRNRAPLDDSGMPKDRFSAEMPDATLATLKIQPSEPRDSAVYFCASGLVLGPGEAFFGQGTRLTVV.

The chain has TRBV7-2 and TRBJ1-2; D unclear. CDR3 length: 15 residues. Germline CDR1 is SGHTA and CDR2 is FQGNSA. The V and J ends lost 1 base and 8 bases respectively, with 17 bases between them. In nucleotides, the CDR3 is TGTGCCAGCAGCTTAGGTTCCGGGAACGGCCGGGGCTACACCTTC. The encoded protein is CASSLGSGNGRGYTF.

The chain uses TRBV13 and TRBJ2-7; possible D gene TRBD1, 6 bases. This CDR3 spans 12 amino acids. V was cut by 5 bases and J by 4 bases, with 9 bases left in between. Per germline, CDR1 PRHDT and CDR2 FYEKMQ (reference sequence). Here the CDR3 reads CASSIRGYEQYV. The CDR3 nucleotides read TGTGCCAGCAGCATCAGGGGTTACGAGCAGTACGTC.

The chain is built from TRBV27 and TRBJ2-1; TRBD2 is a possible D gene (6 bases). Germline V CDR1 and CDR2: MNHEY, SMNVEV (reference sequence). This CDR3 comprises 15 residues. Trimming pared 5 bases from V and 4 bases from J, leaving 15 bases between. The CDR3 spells CASSPLLSGYNEQFF. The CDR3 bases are TGTGCCAGCAGTCCATTACTTAGCGGTTACAATGAGCAGTTCTTC.

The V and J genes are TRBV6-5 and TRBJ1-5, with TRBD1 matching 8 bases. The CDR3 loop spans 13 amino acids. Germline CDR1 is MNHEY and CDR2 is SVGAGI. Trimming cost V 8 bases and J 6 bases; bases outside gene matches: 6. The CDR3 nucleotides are TGTGCCAGCGTGACAGGGGAGACTCAGCCCCAGCATTTT. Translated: CASVTGETQPQHF.